This T cell receptor beta chain is drawn from a study of Graves' ophthalmopathy and Graves' hyperthyroidism. The TCR beta CDR3 regions underwent amplification from RNA transcripts. An opening RT-PCR round employed HTBI primers and preceded a second-round multiplex PCR. TCRdb re-derived calls from the multiplex PCR reads in MiXCR, one entry per CDR3 protein. The profile shows hundreds of thousands of distinct CDR3 sequences, under 25% of them singletons. This clonotype was seen many times. This CDR3 contains 13 residues. V was trimmed by 0 bases and J by 13 bases, leaving 15 bases between them. Germline lookup yields CDR1 LNHNV and CDR2 YYDKDF (reference sequence).

Sequencing input: peripheral blood. The receptor comes from a woman under 30 with stable Graves' hyperthyroidism. The chain uses TRBV15 and TRBJ2-5; a weak D match, TRBD1 (7 bases). The CDR3 loop is CATSRDGGGKTYF. As DNA, the CDR3 is TGTGCCACCAGCAGAGATGGAGGGGGCAAAACGTACTTC.